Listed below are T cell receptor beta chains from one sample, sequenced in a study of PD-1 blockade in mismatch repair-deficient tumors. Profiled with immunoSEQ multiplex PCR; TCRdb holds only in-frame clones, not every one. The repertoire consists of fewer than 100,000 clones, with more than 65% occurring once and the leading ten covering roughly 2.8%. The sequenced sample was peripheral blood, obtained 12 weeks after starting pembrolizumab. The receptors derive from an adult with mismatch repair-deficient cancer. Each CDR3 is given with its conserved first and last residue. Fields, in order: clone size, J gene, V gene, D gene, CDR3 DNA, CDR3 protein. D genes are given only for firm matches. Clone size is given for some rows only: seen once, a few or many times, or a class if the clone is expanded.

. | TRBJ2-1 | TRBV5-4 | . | TGTGCCAGCAGCTTGGAGGCCCCCACTCTTCGCGATGAGCAGTTCTTC | CASSLEAPTLRDEQFF
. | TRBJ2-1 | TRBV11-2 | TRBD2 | TGTGCCAGCAGCTTAGTAGCGGGAGGGGTCAATGAGCAGTTCTTC | CASSLVAGGVNEQFF
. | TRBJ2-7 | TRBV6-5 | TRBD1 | TGTGCCAGCAGTTATGACAGGGGAAACTACGAGCAGTACTTC | CASSYDRGNYEQYF
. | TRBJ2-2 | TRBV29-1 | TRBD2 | TGCAGCGTTGCTGGACTAGCGGGAGGATGGGAGCTGTTTTTT | CSVAGLAGGWELFF
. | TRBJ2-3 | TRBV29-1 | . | TGCAGCGTGCTGACCGGGACAAAGGATACGCAGTATTTT | CSVLTGTKDTQYF
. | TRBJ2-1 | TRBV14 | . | TGTGCCAGCAGTCGGGGCAATGAGCAGTTCTTC | CASSRGNEQFF
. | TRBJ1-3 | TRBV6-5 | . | TGTGCCAGCAGCCCCGGCTTCTCTGGAAACACCATATATTTT | CASSPGFSGNTIYF
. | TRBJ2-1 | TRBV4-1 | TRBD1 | TGCGCCAGCAGCCACAGCGGGAGGGACAGGGGGCACAATGAGCAGTTCTTC | CASSHSGRDRGHNEQFF
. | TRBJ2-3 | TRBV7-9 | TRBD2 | TGTGCCAGCAGCCGCGCGGGCGTAGGCGGGAGAGCAGATACGCAGTATTTT | CASSRAGVGGRADTQYF
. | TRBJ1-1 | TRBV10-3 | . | TGTGCCACCGGGAGTGGGGCTTTC | CATGSGAF
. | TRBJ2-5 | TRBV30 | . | TGTGCCTGGAGTGTAGGTTCCAGGCGTGGGGAGACCCAGTACTTC | CAWSVGSRRGETQYF
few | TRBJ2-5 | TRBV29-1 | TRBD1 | TGCAGCGTTGAACCGGCAACAGGGGGCGCCCTTTTACAAGAGACCCAGTACTTC | CSVEPATGGALLQETQYF
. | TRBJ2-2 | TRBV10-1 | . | TGCGCCAGCAGTGCAGGGGCGAACACCGGGGAGCTGTTTTTT | CASSAGANTGELFF
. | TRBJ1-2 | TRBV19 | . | TGTGCCAGTAGTATAGTAGCGCTGGGGGGAAAAGGCTATGGCTACACCTTC | CASSIVALGGKGYGYTF
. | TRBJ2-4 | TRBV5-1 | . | TGCGCCAGCAGCCTAGACAGTGGAGCCAAAAACATTCAGTACTTC | CASSLDSGAKNIQYF
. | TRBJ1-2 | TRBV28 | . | TGTGCCAGCGGGAACAGGGTCGGCTACACCTTC | CASGNRVGYTF
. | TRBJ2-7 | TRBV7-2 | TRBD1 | TGTGCCAGCAGCTTAGTGGGACAGGGGGTTCACGAGCAGTACTTC | CASSLVGQGVHEQYF
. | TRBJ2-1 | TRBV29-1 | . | TGCAGCGTTGAAGTAAGTCGCGCCCACCTCCGGGGCGATGAGCAGTTCTTC | CSVEVSRAHLRGDEQFF
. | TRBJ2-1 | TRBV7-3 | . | TGTGCCAGCAGCCTCGATGGGACATTCTACAATGAGCAGTTCTTC | CASSLDGTFYNEQFF
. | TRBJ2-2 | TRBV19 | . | TGTGCCAGTAGTATTATCGGGACTACCGGGGAGCTGTTTTTT | CASSIIGTTGELFF
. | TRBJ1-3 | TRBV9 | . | TGTGCCAGCAGCTCTTACCGGGGGTCTGGAAACACCATATATTTT | CASSSYRGSGNTIYF
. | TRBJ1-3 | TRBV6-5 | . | TGTGCCAGCAGGAGGACAGAAAATGGAAACACCATATATTTT | CASRRTENGNTIYF
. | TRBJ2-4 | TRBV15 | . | TGTGCCACCAGCAGAGATCTAAAGGCGGGCACCGTAGCCAAAAACATTCAGTACTTC | CATSRDLKAGTVAKNIQYF
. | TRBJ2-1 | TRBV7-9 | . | TGTGCCAGCAGCGCTCGGACGGATTACAATGAGCAGTTCTTC | CASSARTDYNEQFF
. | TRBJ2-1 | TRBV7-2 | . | TGTGCCAGCCAGGGACCAACCTACAATGAGCAGTTCTTC | CASQGPTYNEQFF
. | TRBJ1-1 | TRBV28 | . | TGTGCCAGCAGCCCAGGTTGGGGGTCGGGAACTGAAGCTTTCTTT | CASSPGWGSGTEAFF
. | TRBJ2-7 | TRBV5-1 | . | TGCGCCAGCAGCTTTACCGCACAGACCGCCTACGAGCAGTACTTC | CASSFTAQTAYEQYF
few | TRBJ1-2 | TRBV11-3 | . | TGTGCCAGCAGCCAGGAGACCTATGGCTACACCTTC | CASSQETYGYTF
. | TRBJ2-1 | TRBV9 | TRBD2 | TGTGCCAGCAGCCTAGCGGACTACAATGAGCAGTTCTTC | CASSLADYNEQFF
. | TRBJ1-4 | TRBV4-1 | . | TGCGCCAGCAGCCAACAGGGCACTAATGAAAAACTGTTTTTT | CASSQQGTNEKLFF
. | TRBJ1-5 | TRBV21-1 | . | TGTGCCAGCAGCGACCTCAGATTCGGACAGGACCCAGACAATCAGCCCCAGCATTTT | CASSDLRFGQDPDNQPQHF
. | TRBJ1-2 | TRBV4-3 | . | TGCGCCAGCAGCCAAGTGATAGGAAACTATGGCTACACCTTC | CASSQVIGNYGYTF
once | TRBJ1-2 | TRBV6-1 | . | TGTGCCAGCAGTGAAATGGAAGGCAGGGAGGGAGGCTACACCTTC | CASSEMEGREGGYTF
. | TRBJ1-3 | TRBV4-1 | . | TGCGCCAGCAGCCAAGATGACGGTACTGGAAACACCATATATTTT | CASSQDDGTGNTIYF
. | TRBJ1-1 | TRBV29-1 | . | TGCAGCGTGGACACAGGCAAAGCTTCGAACACTGAAGCTTTCTTT | CSVDTGKASNTEAFF
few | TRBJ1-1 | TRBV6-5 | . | TGTGCCAGCAGTCGGACCGTGAACACTGAAGCTTTCTTT | CASSRTVNTEAFF
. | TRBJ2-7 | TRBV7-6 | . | TGTGCCAGCAGCTTAGATGGACCAAGGAAATACTACGAGCAGTACTTC | CASSLDGPRKYYEQYF
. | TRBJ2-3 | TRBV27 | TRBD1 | TGTGCCAGCAGTTTATCGAAAGGGGGCGGCACAGATACGCAGTATTTT | CASSLSKGGGTDTQYF
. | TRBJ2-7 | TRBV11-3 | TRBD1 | TGTGCCAGCAGCACCCTGACAGGGGGCTCCTACGAGCAGTACTTC | CASSTLTGGSYEQYF
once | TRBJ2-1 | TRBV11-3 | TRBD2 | TGTGCCAGCAGCTTAGATCGTCTAGCGGCATTAAATGAGCAGTTCTTC | CASSLDRLAALNEQFF
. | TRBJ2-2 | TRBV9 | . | TGTGCCAGCAGCGTAGCCCCCACCGGGGAGCTGTTTTTT | CASSVAPTGELFF
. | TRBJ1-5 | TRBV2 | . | TGTGCCAGCACCCGAACGGCAGGGGCCAATCAGCCCCAGCATTTT | CASTRTAGANQPQHF
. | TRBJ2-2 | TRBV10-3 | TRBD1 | TGTGCCATACCCCGGGACAGGGGTATCACCGGGGAGCTGTTTTTT | CAIPRDRGITGELFF
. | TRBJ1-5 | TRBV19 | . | TGTGCCAGTAGTACTCTTTTGAGCAATCAGCCCCAGCATTTT | CASSTLLSNQPQHF
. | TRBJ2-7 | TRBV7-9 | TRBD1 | TGTGCCAGCAGATCTCTCCGGACAGGGGGATCCTACGAGCAGTACTTC | CASRSLRTGGSYEQYF
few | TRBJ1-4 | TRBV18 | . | TGTGCCAGCTCACCACAGGGAAAGAATGAAAAACTGTTTTTT | CASSPQGKNEKLFF
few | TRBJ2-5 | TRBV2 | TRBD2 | TGTGCCAGCAGTGAGGGACTAGCGGGAGGTGAGACCCAGTACTTC | CASSEGLAGGETQYF
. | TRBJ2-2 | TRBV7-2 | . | TGTGCCAGCAGCTTGGGCAGGGGACGGGAGCTGTTTTTT | CASSLGRGRELFF
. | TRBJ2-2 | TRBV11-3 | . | TGTGCCAGCAGCGCCTCCGGGACTGCCCGTGTCCGGACCGGGGAGCTGTTTTTT | CASSASGTARVRTGELFF
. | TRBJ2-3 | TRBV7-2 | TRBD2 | TGTGCCAGCAGCTTAGAATCAGCGGGAGGTCCCCGGGGTACGCAGTATTTT | CASSLESAGGPRGTQYF
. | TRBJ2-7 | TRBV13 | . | TGTGCCAGCAGCTTTCACCGGGGCCACGAGCAGTACTTC | CASSFHRGHEQYF
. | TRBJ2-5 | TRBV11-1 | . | TGTGCCAGCAGCTTGTCGATAAAACCTTACCAAGAGACCCAGTACTTC | CASSLSIKPYQETQYF
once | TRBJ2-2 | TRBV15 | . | TGTGCCACCAGCAGAGCTGGATTCGGGGAGCTGTTTTTT | CATSRAGFGELFF
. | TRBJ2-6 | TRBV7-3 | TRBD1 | TGTGCCAGCAGCACAGGACAGGGGGCTTCTGGGGCCAACGTCCTGACTTTC | CASSTGQGASGANVLTF
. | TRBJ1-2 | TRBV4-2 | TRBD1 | TGTGCCAGCAGCCAAGTGTCTCAGGGGGCGAATGGCTACACCTTC | CASSQVSQGANGYTF
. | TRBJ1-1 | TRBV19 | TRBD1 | TGTGCCAGTAGTACGAAGGACAGGGTTGGACCTGAAGCTTTCTTT | CASSTKDRVGPEAFF
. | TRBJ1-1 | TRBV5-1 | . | TGCGCCAGCAGCTTGTTTGGGAATGATGACACTGAAGCTTTCTTT | CASSLFGNDDTEAFF